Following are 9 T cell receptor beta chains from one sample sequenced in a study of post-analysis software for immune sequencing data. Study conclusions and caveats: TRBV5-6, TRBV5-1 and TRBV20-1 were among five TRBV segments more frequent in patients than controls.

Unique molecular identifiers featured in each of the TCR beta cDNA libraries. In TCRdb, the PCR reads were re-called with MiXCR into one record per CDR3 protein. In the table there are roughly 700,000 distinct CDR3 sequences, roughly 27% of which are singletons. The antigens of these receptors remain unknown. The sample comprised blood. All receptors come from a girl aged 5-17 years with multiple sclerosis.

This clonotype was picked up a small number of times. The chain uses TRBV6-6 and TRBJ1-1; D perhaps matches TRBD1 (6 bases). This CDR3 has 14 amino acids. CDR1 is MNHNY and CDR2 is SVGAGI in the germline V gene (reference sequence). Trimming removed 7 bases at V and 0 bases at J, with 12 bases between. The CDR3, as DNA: TGTGCCAGCAAGGGGACATCGATGAACACTGAAGCTTTCTTT. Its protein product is CASKGTSMNTEAFF.

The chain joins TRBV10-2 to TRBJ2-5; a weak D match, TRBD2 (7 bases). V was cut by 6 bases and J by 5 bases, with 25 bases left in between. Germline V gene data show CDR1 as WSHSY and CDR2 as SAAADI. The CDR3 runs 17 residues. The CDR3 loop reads CASSTMSGGRGGETQYF. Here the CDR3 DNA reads TGCGCCAGCAGCACAATGTCTGGCGGGAGAGGGGGTGAGACCCAGTACTTC.

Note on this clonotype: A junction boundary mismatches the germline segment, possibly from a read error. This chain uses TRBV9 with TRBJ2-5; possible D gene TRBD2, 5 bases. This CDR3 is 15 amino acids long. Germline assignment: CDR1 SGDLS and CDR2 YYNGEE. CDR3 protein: CAGSVVGAVQETQYF. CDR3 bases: TGTGCCGGCAGCGTAGTAGGAGCGGTCCAAGAGACCCAGTACTTC.

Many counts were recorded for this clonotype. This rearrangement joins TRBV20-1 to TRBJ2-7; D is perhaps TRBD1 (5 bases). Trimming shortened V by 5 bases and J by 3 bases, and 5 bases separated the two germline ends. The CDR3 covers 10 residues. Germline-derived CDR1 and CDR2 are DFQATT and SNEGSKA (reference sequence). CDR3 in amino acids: CSAGHYEQYF. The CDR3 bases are TGCAGTGCTGGACACTACGAGCAGTACTTC.

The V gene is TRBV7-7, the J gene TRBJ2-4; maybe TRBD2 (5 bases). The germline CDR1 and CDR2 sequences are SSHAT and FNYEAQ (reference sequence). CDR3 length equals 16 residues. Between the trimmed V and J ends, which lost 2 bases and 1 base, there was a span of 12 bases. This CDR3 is CASSLSGLVAKNIQYF. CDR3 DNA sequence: TGTGCCAGCAGCTTATCGGGGTTGGTGGCCAAAAACATTCAGTACTTC.

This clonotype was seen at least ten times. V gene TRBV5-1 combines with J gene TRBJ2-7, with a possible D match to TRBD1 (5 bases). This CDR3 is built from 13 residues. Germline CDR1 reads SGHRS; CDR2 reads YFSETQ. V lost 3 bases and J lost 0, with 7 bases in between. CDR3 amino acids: CASSYRSSYEQYF. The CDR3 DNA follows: TGCGCCAGCAGCTACAGGAGCTCCTACGAGCAGTACTTC.

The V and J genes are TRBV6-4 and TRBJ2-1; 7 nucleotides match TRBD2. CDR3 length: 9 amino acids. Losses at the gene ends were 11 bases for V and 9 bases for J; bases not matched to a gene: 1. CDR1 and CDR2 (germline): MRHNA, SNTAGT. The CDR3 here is CAGGSEQFF. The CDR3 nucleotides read TGTGCCGGCGGGAGTGAGCAGTTCTTC.

CDR3 sequence (DNA): TGTGCCAGCAGCTTAGCACAGGGAAACATTCAGTACTTC. Translating it yields CASSLAQGNIQYF. The J gene is TRBJ2-4, the V gene TRBV7-2; possible D gene TRBD1, 6 bases. The CDR3 has 13 amino acids. Trimming removed 0 bases from V and 6 bases from J, with 6 bases in between. Germline CDR1 and CDR2: SGHTA and FQGNSA.

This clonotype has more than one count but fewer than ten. CDR3 amino acids: CASSLASMRNADTQYF. DNA of the CDR3: TGCGCCAGCAGCTTGGCCTCAATGCGGAATGCAGATACGCAGTATTTT. The chain carries TRBV5-1 and TRBJ2-3; D uncertain. Germline V lookup: CDR1 SGHRS, CDR2 YFSETQ. V was cut by 0 bases and J by 4 bases, with 15 bases left in between. The CDR3 sequence is 16 residues long. The full variable domain, with the rest looked up from reference TRBV5-1 and TRBJ2-3, is KAGVTQTPRYLIKTRGQQVTLSCSPISGHRSVSWYQQTPGQGLQFLFEYFSETQRNKGNFPGRFSGRQFSNSRSEMNVSTLELGDSALYLCASSLASMRNADTQYFGPGTRLTVL.